Listed here is a single T cell receptor beta chain. Authors' methods: Nucleated cell number was recorded as an estimate derived from reference gene primer amplification. Clones were sequenced by immunoSEQ multiplex PCR, and TCRdb holds only the in-frame ones, with some missing. The V and J calls and clone size were taken over from that table, and D and trimming were inferred from the DNA. This table holds 380,000 or so clones, 81% found once. CDR3 length: 12 residues. Trimming removed 1 base at V and 7 bases at J, with 8 bases between. Germline V gives CDR1 SGHNT, CDR2 YYREEE (reference sequence). This record belongs to a study of blood T cell repertoires in COVID-19. Study as a whole: Samples taken during acute and convalescent COVID-19 were collected in the United States, Italy and Spain. PBMCs, B-cell-depleted T cells, or T cells provided the cDNA or gDNA that made up the material.

Specimen: peripheral blood. The sequence came from a human donor with acute or convalescent COVID-19. The donor label of this sample is uncertain. The V and J genes are TRBV5-4 and TRBJ1-2; no clear D. The CDR3: CASSLRGSGYTF. For the CDR3, the DNA is TGTGCCAGCAGCTTGAGAGGATCTGGCTACACCTTC.